What follows are 32 T cell receptor beta chains derived from one specimen sequenced in a study of T cells after posttransplantation cyclophosphamide. Sequencing was performed with immunoSEQ multiplex PCR; in TCRdb, only in-frame clones are kept and a portion is missing. The sample has roughly 32,000 clones, none seen only once. Sequencing used PBMCs. These receptors all stem from a woman between 25 and 40 years old in good health and a related stem cell transplant donor.

This clone was counted ten times or more. CDR3 region: CASSPREGGDNEQFF. CDR3 bases: TGTGCCAGCAGCCCCCGGGAGGGCGGGGACAATGAGCAGTTCTTC. The chain is built from TRBV6-2 or TRBV6-3 and TRBJ2-1; 8 bases fit TRBD2. Germline V CDR1 and CDR2: MNHEY, SVGEGT. CDR3 length equals 15 residues. The ends lost 6 bases at V and 5 bases at J; junction bases unmatched: 9.

This clone was detected many times. This chain connects TRBV11-2 to TRBJ1-4; TRBD1 might be the D (5 bases). Per the germline V gene, CDR1 is SGHAT and CDR2 is FQNNGV. The V and J ends lost 1 base and 5 bases respectively, with 8 bases between them. This CDR3 comprises 14 residues. CDR3 amino acids: CASSLAGPNEKLFF. The CDR3 DNA is TGTGCCAGCAGCTTAGCAGGGCCCAATGAAAAACTGTTTTTT.

This clone came up a few times. The chain carries TRBV6-2 or TRBV6-3 and TRBJ1-5; weak D call: TRBD1 (5 bases). CDR1 and CDR2 (germline): MNHEY, SVGEGT. V was clipped by 2 bases and J by 7 bases, with 12 bases between them. The CDR3 covers 14 residues. CDR3 amino acids: CASSYAGLGQPQHF. In DNA, the CDR3 is TGTGCCAGCAGTTACGCAGGGTTGGGACAGCCCCAGCATTTT.

This clone was counted many times. The chain has TRBV19 and TRBJ1-1; D not resolved. CDR3 length: 13 residues. The V gene's germline CDR1 is LNHDA and CDR2 SQIVND (reference sequence). V dropped 6 bases and J dropped 1 base, with 9 bases sitting between them. CDR3 protein: CASSMSKNTEAFF. CDR3 DNA sequence: TGTGCCAGTAGCATGTCAAAGAACACTGAAGCTTTCTTT.

This clone has a count of ten or more. J is TRBJ2-7 and V is TRBV5-4; 7 bases agree with TRBD1. The CDR3 covers 15 residues. CDR1 is SGHNT, CDR2 YYREEE, per germline (reference sequence). Losses at the gene ends were 4 bases for V and 6 bases for J; bases not matched to a gene: 13. The CDR3 reads CASSRRQGRGREQYF. The CDR3 DNA reads TGTGCCAGCAGCAGGCGACAGGGAAGAGGGCGCGAGCAGTACTTC.

There are many counts of this clone. The chain is built from TRBV29-1 and TRBJ2-7, with D uncertain. CDR1 and CDR2 (germline): SQVTM, ANQGSEA. V gave up 4 bases and J gave up 1 base, with 8 bases separating them. The CDR3 sequence is 12 residues long. CDR3 loop: CSVAEVSYEQYF. The CDR3 nucleotides read TGCAGCGTTGCTGAGGTTTCCTACGAGCAGTACTTC.

This clone was counted only a few times. The chain uses TRBV29-1 and TRBJ2-3; D is possibly TRBD1 (5 bases). V shed 3 bases and J shed 4 bases, with 11 bases lying between them. There are 13 residues in the CDR3. Germline V gives CDR1 SQVTM, CDR2 ANQGSEA. CDR3 protein: CSVEMDISDTQYF. The CDR3 region has the DNA TGCAGCGTTGAGATGGACATTTCAGATACGCAGTATTTT.

This clone was seen at least ten times. The rearrangement uses TRBV2 and TRBJ2-7; D is possibly TRBD1 (6 bases). Germline assignment: CDR1 SNHLY and CDR2 FYNNEI. V was shortened by 5 bases and J by 7 bases, with 12 bases between the two germline ends. CDR3 size: 12 residues. The CDR3 DNA reads as TGTGCCAGCAGTTGGACAGCCCTAGAGCAGTACTTC. Translation gives CASSWTALEQYF.

The CDR3 is CASTAGTAYGYTF. The CDR3 DNA is TGTGCCAGCACCGCCGGGACTGCCTATGGCTACACCTTC. The V gene is TRBV12-3 or TRBV12-4, the J gene TRBJ1-2, with a weak D call TRBD1 (5 bases). There are 13 residues in the CDR3. Trimming stripped 7 bases from V and 4 bases from J, with 13 bases between.

The CDR3 loop is CASSMSVGLAGSYEQYF. The CDR3 DNA reads TGTGCCAGCAGCATGAGCGTTGGACTAGCGGGGAGCTACGAGCAGTACTTC. This sequence joins TRBV7-2 and TRBJ2-7; 12 bases line up with TRBD2. Germline V gene lookup returns CDR1 SGHTA and CDR2 FQGNSA. The CDR3 totals 17 residues. The V and J ends lost 5 bases and 3 bases, in that order; junction bases with no gene match: 11. The full variable domain, with the rest looked up from reference TRBV7-2 and TRBJ2-7, is GAGVSQSPSNKVTEKGKDVELRCDPISGHTALYWYRQSLGQGLEFLIYFQGNSAPDKSGLPSDRFSAERTGGSVSTLTIQRTQQEDSAVYLCASSMSVGLAGSYEQYFGPGTRLTVT.

This clone was picked up many times. This chain connects TRBV5-1 to TRBJ1-2; TRBD1 matches at 9 bases. This CDR3 has 16 residues. Germline loops: CDR1 SGHRS, CDR2 YFSETQ. V dropped 1 base and J dropped 0; count of bases not matched to a gene: 4. In DNA, the CDR3 is TGCGCCAGCAGCTTGACAGGGGGCTCCACTAACTATGGCTACACCTTC. It translates to CASSLTGGSTNYGYTF. The full variable domain, its missing parts supplied by reference TRBV5-1 and TRBJ1-2, is KAGVTQTPRYLIKTRGQQVTLSCSPISGHRSVSWYQQTPGQGLQFLFEYFSETQRNKGNFPGRFSGRQFSNSRSEMNVSTLELGDSALYLCASSLTGGSTNYGYTFGSGTRLTVV.

The sample holds a few counts of this clone. This chain joins TRBV24-1 and TRBJ2-5; 9 bases match TRBD2. CDR3 length: 17 residues. Germline V gene lookup returns CDR1 KGHDR and CDR2 SFDVKD. V lost 9 bases, J lost 2 bases, and 15 bases stayed unmatched. CDR3 in DNA: TGTGCCACCTCACCCGGGAGTCTAGCGGGGATACAAGAGACCCAGTACTTC. This sequence encodes CATSPGSLAGIQETQYF.

V and J are TRBV9 and TRBJ2-7; possible D gene TRBD2, 5 bases. The germline V gene encodes CDR1 SGDLS and CDR2 YYNGEE. V was trimmed by 6 bases and J by 5 bases, leaving 18 bases between them. The CDR3 is made up of 14 amino acids. DNA of the CDR3: TGTGCCAGCACGCCTTCGGGGTATGGGAACGAGCAGTACTTC. Translated: CASTPSGYGNEQYF.

The chain carries TRBV28 and TRBJ2-2; a possible D gene is TRBD1 (5 bases). The ends were cut back, 2 bases at V and 0 bases at J, with 7 bases in the middle. CDR1 MDHEN and CDR2 SYDVKM come from the germline V gene. The CDR3 length is 15 residues. Here the CDR3 reads CASSLQGPNTGELFF. Here the CDR3 DNA reads TGTGCCAGCAGTTTACAGGGCCCGAACACCGGGGAGCTGTTTTTT. The complete variable domain, with remaining parts taken from reference TRBV28 and TRBJ2-2, reads DVKVTQSSRYLVKRTGEKVFLECVQDMDHENMFWYRQDPGLGLRLIYFSYDVKMKEKGDIPEGYSVSREKKERFSLILESASTNQTSMYLCASSLQGPNTGELFFGEGSRLTVL.

This clone has ten or more counts. The V call is TRBV7-2, the J call TRBJ2-1; TRBD1 agrees at 7 bases. In germline, CDR1 is SGHTA, CDR2 FQGNSA. The length of the CDR3 is 14 residues. Trimming cost V 4 bases and J 6 bases; bases outside gene matches: 6. The CDR3 coding sequence is TGTGCCAGCAGCTACAGACAGGGCGGCAATGAGCAGTTCTTC. Translation gives CASSYRQGGNEQFF.

The gene calls are TRBV30 and TRBJ2-3, with a possible D match to TRBD2 (6 bases). V was cut by 1 base and J by 2 bases, with 13 bases left in between. Germline V gives CDR1 GTSNPN, CDR2 SVGIG (reference sequence). CDR3 length: 15 amino acids. CDR3 in amino acids: CAWSARGSPTDTQYF. In DNA, the CDR3 is TGTGCCTGGAGTGCCCGGGGGAGCCCCACAGATACGCAGTATTTT.

In this sample, this clone turned up many times. This rearrangement joins TRBV7-2 to TRBJ1-2, with 8 bases matching TRBD1. The CDR3 length is 14 residues. Germline-derived CDR1 and CDR2 are SGHTA and FQGNSA. V lost 5 bases, J lost 4 bases, and 6 bases stayed unmatched. The CDR3 loop is CASSPGQEPYGYTF. The CDR3 region has the DNA TGTGCCAGCAGCCCGGGACAGGAGCCCTATGGCTACACCTTC.

This clone is medium-sized by share. The chain links TRBV10-3 to TRBJ2-7, with 12 bases lining up with TRBD1. The germline V gene has CDR1 ENHRY and CDR2 SYGVKD. CDR3 length equals 15 residues. V trimming: 6 bases; J trimming: 8 bases; junction bases outside the gene matches: 11. DNA of the CDR3: TGTGCCATCAGACCATCCGGGACAGGGGGCTTCAAGCAGTACTTC. Translation: CAIRPSGTGGFKQYF.

This clone was detected many times. The chain links TRBV9 to TRBJ1-4; D is uncertain. The CDR3 covers 19 residues. Germline CDR1 SGDLS, CDR2 YYNGEE. V lost 0 bases and J 7 bases, leaving 25 bases between the germline ends. CDR3 loop: CASSVACRIEQSFSEKLFF. In DNA, the CDR3 is TGTGCCAGCAGCGTAGCTTGCCGAATCGAGCAAAGTTTTAGTGAAAAACTGTTTTTT.

The table lists this clone with many counts. The rearrangement links TRBV11-2 to TRBJ1-6, with TRBD1 identical over 9 bases. Germline-derived CDR1 and CDR2 are SGHAT and FQNNGV. After removal of 4 bases from V and 10 bases from J, the junction contained 5 bases not matched to a gene. The CDR3 has 14 residues. The CDR3 coding sequence is TGTGCCAGCAGCTCCGGGACAGGGCACTCACCCCTCCACTTT. Translated, it gives CASSSGTGHSPLHF.

In this sample, this clone turned up many times. The rearrangement links TRBV6-6 to TRBJ2-7, with 7 bases identical to TRBD1. The CDR3 has 15 residues. Trimming at V came to 8 bases and at J to 2 bases, leaving 12 bases not matched to a gene. CDR1 and CDR2 from the germline V gene are MNHNY and SVGAGI (reference sequence). The CDR3 sequence: CASLIGGTATYEQYF. Written as DNA, the CDR3 is TGTGCCAGCCTCATCGGTGGGACAGCAACCTACGAGCAGTACTTC.

This clone has at least ten counts. V usage is TRBV11-2 and J usage is TRBJ2-7, with no clear D. The CDR3 contains 12 residues. Germline assignment: CDR1 SGHAT and CDR2 FQNNGV. V was pared by 0 bases and J by 6 bases, with 6 bases between. The CDR3: CASSLERGEQYF. CDR3 DNA: TGTGCCAGCAGCTTAGAGCGCGGCGAGCAGTACTTC.

This clone showed up many times. CDR3 sequence (DNA): TGCGCCAGCAGCTTGGCTCGGACTAGCGGGCAAGAGACCCAGTACTTC. Its translation is CASSLARTSGQETQYF. V and J are TRBV5-1 and TRBJ2-5; 11 bases agree with TRBD2. The V segment lost 0 bases and the J segment 2 bases; nucleotides outside the gene matches: 3. The CDR3 runs 16 residues. Germline CDR1 and CDR2: SGHRS and YFSETQ.

This clone was recorded many times. The chain employs TRBV11-3 and TRBJ1-1; 11 bases map to TRBD1. This CDR3 is 15 amino acids long. Per the germline V gene, CDR1 is SGHNT and CDR2 is YENEEA. J lost 4 bases, V lost 3 bases, and 4 bases had no gene match. CDR3 amino acids: CASSFSGTGGTEAFF. The CDR3 DNA sequence: TGTGCCAGCAGCTTCTCCGGGACAGGGGGCACTGAAGCTTTCTTT.

The genes are TRBV18 and TRBJ1-4; the match to TRBD1 covers 9 bases. V shed 6 bases and J 7 bases; nucleotides not matched to a gene: 9. The CDR3 length is 15 residues. Germline CDR1 is KGHSH and CDR2 is LQKENI. Written as DNA, the CDR3 is TGTGCCAGCTCTCGACCGGGACAGGGATCTGAAAAACTGTTTTTT. Its protein is CASSRPGQGSEKLFF.

The sample holds a few counts of this clone. V usage is TRBV6-2 or TRBV6-3 and J usage is TRBJ2-5; 10 bases map to TRBD2. Germline V lookup: CDR1 MNHEY, CDR2 SVGEGT. The CDR3 loop spans 14 amino acids. The J segment lost 4 bases and the V segment lost 4 bases, leaving 3 bases of the junction unmatched. The CDR3 nucleotides are TGTGCCAGCAGTTTAAGGACTAGCGGAGAGACCCAGTACTTC. Translation gives CASSLRTSGETQYF.

This clone was counted a few times. The chain recombines TRBV10-1 with TRBJ2-3, with TRBD2 matching over 11 bases. The CDR3 has 15 amino acids. Germline loops: CDR1 WNHNN, CDR2 SYGVQD (reference sequence). The V gene end was trimmed by 5 bases and the J gene end by 2 bases; junction bases not matched to a gene: 3. The CDR3: CASSPLAGDTDTQYF. The CDR3 DNA follows: TGCGCCAGCAGTCCACTAGCGGGGGACACAGATACGCAGTATTTT.

This clone was found many times. The chain carries TRBV10-1 and TRBJ2-1; possible D gene TRBD1, 6 bases. This CDR3 has 15 amino acids. Trimming left V 6 bases short and J 0 bases short, with 12 bases between. Germline CDR1 WNHNN, CDR2 SYGVQD (reference sequence). The CDR3 coding sequence is TGCGCCAGCAGCAACGACAGGAGCTCCTACAATGAGCAGTTCTTC. Translation: CASSNDRSSYNEQFF.

The table lists this clone with many counts. The chain has TRBV5-4 and TRBJ1-4; D gene ambiguous. Germline V lookup: CDR1 SGHNT, CDR2 YYREEE (reference sequence). The CDR3 consists of 13 residues. V shed 6 bases and J shed 8 bases, with 14 bases lying between them. CDR3 sequence: CASTMSGSEKLFF. As DNA, the CDR3 is TGTGCCAGCACCATGTCGGGTTCCGAAAAACTGTTTTTT.

This clone showed up many times. The chain is built from TRBV5-5 and TRBJ2-7; D call uncertain. Germline CDR1 and CDR2: SGHKS and YYEKEE (reference sequence). The CDR3 has 15 residues. Trimming took 0 bases from V and 3 from J, leaving 13 bases between them. CDR3 residues: CASSLADRANYEQYF. CDR3 in DNA: TGTGCCAGCAGCTTGGCCGATAGAGCGAACTACGAGCAGTACTTC.

V usage is TRBV9 and J usage is TRBJ2-3; TRBD2 matches 8 bases. V was pared by 1 base and J by 5 bases, with 6 bases of the junction left unmatched. The CDR3 is 15 residues long. The germline CDR1 and CDR2 sequences are SGDLS and YYNGEE. The CDR3 protein is CASSVHGGAGDTQYF. CDR3 DNA: TGTGCCAGCAGCGTACACGGGGGGGCTGGAGATACGCAGTATTTT. The variable domain in full, with the rest retrieved from reference TRBV9 and TRBJ2-3, is DSGVTQTPKHLITATGQRVTLRCSPRSGDLSVYWYQQSLDQGLQFLIQYYNGEERAKGNILERFSAQQFPDLHSELNLSSLELGDSALYFCASSVHGGAGDTQYFGPGTRLTVL.

Ten or more counts support this clone. The J gene is TRBJ1-1, the V gene TRBV9, with 12 bases identical to TRBD1. The CDR3 has 18 amino acids. Trimming cost V 4 bases and J 6 bases; bases outside gene matches: 16. Per germline, CDR1 SGDLS and CDR2 YYNGEE. CDR3 protein: CASSPDPGQGAGFAEAFF. DNA of the CDR3: TGTGCCAGCAGCCCGGACCCGGGACAGGGGGCAGGTTTCGCTGAAGCTTTCTTT.